The 5 T cell receptor beta chains in this list originate from one sample, sequenced in a study of human thymus T cells. Sequenced by immunoSEQ multiplex PCR; TCRdb stores in-frame clones only, minus some. The table has 57,000 or so clones, 85% to 95% seen once. The sample was blood. Receptor source: a boy younger than two with a congenital heart defect but otherwise immunologically healthy.

This clone showed up just once. CDR3 in amino acids: CASSLGRQGTEAFF. The DNA for the CDR3 is TGTGCCAGCAGCTTAGGACGACAGGGAACTGAAGCTTTCTTT. The chain uses TRBV7-9 and TRBJ1-1; 7 bases align to TRBD1. CDR1 and CDR2 from the germline V gene are SEHNR and FQNEAQ (reference sequence). V shed 1 base, J shed 5 bases, and the junction held 4 bases outside the gene matches. The CDR3 runs 14 residues.

The chain combines TRBV27 with TRBJ2-7; D tentatively reads TRBD1 or TRBD2 (5 bases each). The V gene lost 2 bases and the J gene lost 0 bases, with 11 bases spanning the gap. CDR1 is MNHEY and CDR2 is SMNVEV in the germline V gene (reference sequence). The CDR3 extends over 15 amino acids. CDR3 bases: TGTGCCAGCAGTTTAAGGGACGGAGTCTCCTACGAGCAGTACTTC. This codes for CASSLRDGVSYEQYF.

The gene calls are TRBV6-6 and TRBJ1-2; D possibly corresponds to TRBD1 (6 bases). The CDR3 sequence is 13 residues long. V was shortened by 5 bases and J by 4 bases, with 11 bases between the two germline ends. From germline, CDR1 is MNHNY and CDR2 SVGAGI (reference sequence). The DNA of the CDR3 is TGTGCCAGCAGTCTAGACAGGCCCTATGGCTACACCTTC. Its protein product is CASSLDRPYGYTF.

The chain links TRBV10-3 to TRBJ2-7; TRBD2 matches at 9 bases. Looked up from germline, CDR1 is ENHRY and CDR2 is SYGVKD. This CDR3 comprises 14 residues. J gave up 6 bases and V 3 bases, and 6 bases lay outside the gene matches. The CDR3: CAISEMAGGPEQYF. In nucleotides, the CDR3 is TGTGCCATCAGTGAAATGGCGGGAGGGCCCGAGCAGTACTTC.

The V and J genes are TRBV2 and TRBJ2-3; 8 bases are a match to TRBD2. The CDR3 length is 16 residues. Germline CDR1 reads SNHLY; CDR2 reads FYNNEI. V lost 6 bases, J lost 8 bases, and 16 bases stayed unmatched. CDR3 in DNA: TGTGCCAGCAGGATCAATAGCGGGAAATGGCGGGTTACGCAGTATTTT. As protein: CASRINSGKWRVTQYF.